The 20 T cell receptor beta chains below all came from one sample that was sequenced in a study of control samples from healthy donors and cancer patients. Data came from immunoSEQ multiplex PCR; TCRdb stores just in-frame clones and leaves some out. This table holds under 200,000 clones, 96% found once. The sequencing input was blood. The receptor set was obtained from a woman in her twenties or thirties in good health.

The chain employs TRBV12-3 or TRBV12-4 and TRBJ1-1; D unresolved. This CDR3 is 12 amino acids long. The V and J ends lost 3 bases and 4 bases respectively, with 6 bases between them. CDR3 sequence: CASSFGSTEAFF. The CDR3 DNA reads TGTGCCAGCAGTTTCGGTAGCACTGAAGCTTTCTTT.

This chain joins TRBV28 and TRBJ2-2, with 7 positions matching TRBD2. Germline CDR1 MDHEN, CDR2 SYDVKM. The J segment lost 5 bases and the V segment lost 6 bases, leaving 3 bases of the junction unmatched. The length of the CDR3 is 13 residues. The CDR3 loop reads CASRRGGTGELFF. CDR3 sequence (DNA): TGTGCCAGCAGAAGGGGAGGGACCGGGGAGCTGTTTTTT. The full variable domain, its missing parts supplied by reference TRBV28 and TRBJ2-2, is DVKVTQSSRYLVKRTGEKVFLECVQDMDHENMFWYRQDPGLGLRLIYFSYDVKMKEKGDIPEGYSVSREKKERFSLILESASTNQTSMYLCASRRGGTGELFFGEGSRLTVL.

This rearrangement joins TRBV7-6 to TRBJ1-4; a possible D gene is TRBD1 (5 bases). The CDR3 has 14 residues. Germline CDR1 reads SGHVS; CDR2 reads FNYEAQ. V lost 2 bases and J 1 base, leaving 5 bases between the germline ends. DNA of the CDR3: TGTGCCAGCAGCTTACAGGGAACTAATGAAAAACTGTTTTTT. It encodes CASSLQGTNEKLFF.

This rearrangement joins TRBV5-4 to TRBJ1-6; D is undetermined. The germline V and J ends were trimmed by 1 base and 7 bases, with 6 bases remaining between them. Germline V gene data show CDR1 as SGHNT and CDR2 as YYREEE (reference sequence). The CDR3 consists of 13 residues. CDR3 bases: TGTGCCAGCAGCTTGATGCGAAATTCACCCCTCCACTTT. Protein: CASSLMRNSPLHF.

The chain employs TRBV5-8 and TRBJ2-7; 7 nucleotides match TRBD1. In germline, CDR1 is SGHTS, CDR2 YDEGEE. Trimming removed 6 bases from V and 4 bases from J; junction bases left unmatched: 4. This CDR3 region has 12 residues. The CDR3 coding sequence is TGTGCCAGCACCTTACAGGGGTACGAGCAGTACTTC. Protein product: CASTLQGYEQYF.

This chain connects TRBV5-8 to TRBJ1-4; D is unclear. Germline V lookup: CDR1 SGHTS, CDR2 YDEGEE. CDR3 length equals 13 residues. V gave up 9 bases and J gave up 4 bases, with 13 bases separating them. The CDR3 loop is CATTKEFNEKLFF. CDR3 coding DNA: TGTGCCACGACCAAGGAGTTTAATGAAAAACTGTTTTTT.

DNA of the CDR3: TGTGCCAGCATCCCGACAGGGGGATATAATTCACCCCTCCACTTT. Amino acid sequence: CASIPTGGYNSPLHF. The V gene is TRBV28, the J gene TRBJ1-6; 9 bases are a match to TRBD1. CDR1 is MDHEN and CDR2 is SYDVKM in the germline V gene. There are 15 residues in the CDR3. Trimming removed 7 bases from V and 4 bases from J; junction bases left unmatched: 5. Supplemented by reference TRBV28 and TRBJ1-6, the full variable domain reads DVKVTQSSRYLVKRTGEKVFLECVQDMDHENMFWYRQDPGLGLRLIYFSYDVKMKEKGDIPEGYSVSREKKERFSLILESASTNQTSMYLCASIPTGGYNSPLHFGNGTRLTVT.

The rearrangement joins TRBV28 to TRBJ2-5, with 8 bases matching TRBD2. Per germline, CDR1 MDHEN and CDR2 SYDVKM. The CDR3 runs to 14 residues. The V and J ends lost 5 bases and 6 bases, in that order; junction bases with no gene match: 8. The chain's CDR3 is CASSQRGLVKTQYF. CDR3 bases: TGTGCCAGCAGTCAGCGGGGGCTGGTTAAGACCCAGTACTTC.

This chain uses TRBV19 with TRBJ1-4; D is perhaps TRBD1 (6 bases). The germline V and J ends were trimmed by 4 bases and 8 bases, with 17 bases remaining between them. Germline lookup yields CDR1 LNHDA and CDR2 SQIVND (reference sequence). The CDR3 runs to 15 residues. The CDR3 coding sequence is TGTGCCAGTAGTAACCCCGGAACAGGGAAAGAAAAACTGTTTTTT. Protein sequence: CASSNPGTGKEKLFF.

V gene TRBV5-1 combines with J gene TRBJ1-1; TRBD1 matches 7 bases. Trimming cost V 5 bases and J 3 bases; bases outside gene matches: 4. Per germline, CDR1 SGHRS and CDR2 YFSETQ. The length of the CDR3 is 13 residues. The CDR3 region is CASSGTVDTEAFF. Written as DNA, the CDR3 is TGCGCCAGCAGTGGGACAGTCGACACTGAAGCTTTCTTT. Full variable domain (rest looked up from reference TRBV5-1 and TRBJ1-1): KAGVTQTPRYLIKTRGQQVTLSCSPISGHRSVSWYQQTPGQGLQFLFEYFSETQRNKGNFPGRFSGRQFSNSRSEMNVSTLELGDSALYLCASSGTVDTEAFFGQGTRLTVV.

V gene TRBV19 combines with J gene TRBJ2-5; 10 bases match TRBD1. Germline assignment: CDR1 LNHDA and CDR2 SQIVND (reference sequence). This CDR3 has 16 residues. The V gene end was trimmed by 5 bases and the J gene end by 5 bases; junction bases not matched to a gene: 11. The DNA for the CDR3 is TGTGCCAGTAGTCTTTATGGGACAGGGGTCCTGGAGACCCAGTACTTC. Translation gives CASSLYGTGVLETQYF.

The chain combines TRBV5-4 with TRBJ1-2; D is unresolved. The CDR3 contains 15 residues. Deletions cut 4 bases from V and 6 bases from J, with 19 bases between. The germline V gene has CDR1 SGHNT and CDR2 YYREEE (reference sequence). Written as DNA, the CDR3 is TGTGCCAGCAGCCCTATTGTCTCGGCAGCAGATGGCTACACCTTC. It translates to CASSPIVSAADGYTF. Using reference TRBV5-4 and TRBJ1-2 for the parts outside the CDR3, the full variable domain is ETGVTQSPTHLIKTRGQQVTLRCSSQSGHNTVSWYQQALGQGPQFIFQYYREEENGRGNFPPRFSGLQFPNYSSELNVNALELDDSALYLCASSPIVSAADGYTFGSGTRLTVV.

The V gene is TRBV6-1, the J gene TRBJ1-4; tentative D call: TRBD1 (6 bases). V was shortened by 4 bases and J by 4 bases, with 19 bases between the two germline ends. The V gene's germline CDR1 is MNHNS and CDR2 SASEGT. The CDR3 is 17 amino acids. The CDR3 here is CASSVPRGDLYNEKLFF. Written as DNA, the CDR3 is TGTGCCAGCAGTGTACCAAGGGGGGATCTATATAATGAAAAACTGTTTTTT.

The V call is TRBV28, the J call TRBJ1-1; the D is unclear. Germline V CDR1 and CDR2: MDHEN, SYDVKM. Trimming pared 5 bases from V and 10 bases from J, leaving 14 bases between. The CDR3 runs to 12 residues. Here the CDR3 DNA reads TGTGCCAGCAGTATGACCTCACGGGGAGCTTTCTTT. Translating gives CASSMTSRGAFF.

The CDR3 bases are TGCGCCAGCAGCCCAGTCTACCAATACAATGAGCAGTTCTTC. This encodes CASSPVYQYNEQFF. The chain carries TRBV4-1 and TRBJ2-1; D gene unclear. Germline V gene data show CDR1 as MGHRA and CDR2 as YSYEKL. The V gene lost 4 bases and the J gene lost 4 bases, with 11 bases spanning the gap. This CDR3 is built from 14 residues.

This chain connects TRBV2 to TRBJ1-5, with 8 nucleotides matching TRBD1. Germline V gives CDR1 SNHLY, CDR2 FYNNEI. V shed 5 bases, J shed 5 bases, and the junction held 2 bases outside the gene matches. This CDR3 has 13 residues. The CDR3 reads CASSLDRDQPQHF. CDR3 sequence (DNA): TGTGCCAGCAGTTTGGACAGGGATCAGCCCCAGCATTTT.

The rearrangement links TRBV19 to TRBJ1-5; D is uncertain. Germline V gene data show CDR1 as LNHDA and CDR2 as SQIVND (reference sequence). This CDR3 spans 14 amino acids. Trimming shortened V by 5 bases and J by 1 base, and 9 bases separated the two germline ends. This chain's CDR3 is CASSSVASNQPQHF. The CDR3 nucleotides read TGTGCCAGTAGTTCGGTGGCGAGCAATCAGCCCCAGCATTTT.

This chain connects TRBV25-1 to TRBJ1-4; D not resolved. Trimming removed 2 bases from V and 8 bases from J, with 15 bases in between. The germline CDR1 and CDR2 sequences are MGHDK and SYGVNS. The CDR3 has 15 amino acids. DNA for the CDR3: TGTGCCAGCAGTGAAATAACGACTCGGGAGGAAAAACTGTTTTTT. Translating gives CASSEITTREEKLFF.

The chain uses TRBV7-9 and TRBJ1-4; D possibly corresponds to TRBD1 (5 bases). This CDR3 has 15 residues. Trimming shortened V by 5 bases and J by 0 bases, and 10 bases separated the two germline ends. Looked up from germline, CDR1 is SEHNR and CDR2 is FQNEAQ (reference sequence). CDR3: CASSLLTATNEKLFF. CDR3 sequence (DNA): TGTGCCAGCAGCCTGCTGACAGCAACTAATGAAAAACTGTTTTTT. Full variable domain (remainder filled in from reference TRBV7-9 and TRBJ1-4): DTGVSQNPRHKITKRGQNVTFRCDPISEHNRLYWYRQTLGQGPEFLTYFQNEAQLEKSRLLSDRFSAERPKGSFSTLEIQRTEQGDSAMYLCASSLLTATNEKLFFGSGTQLSVL.

The V and J genes are TRBV11-1 and TRBJ2-5, with 10 positions matching TRBD2. V shed 5 bases and J 5 bases; nucleotides not matched to a gene: 8. The CDR3 loop spans 15 amino acids. CDR1 is SGHAT, CDR2 FQDESV, per germline (reference sequence). The CDR3 sequence: CASSPSGRAGETQYF. CDR3 nucleotides: TGTGCCAGCAGCCCGAGCGGGAGGGCCGGGGAGACCCAGTACTTC. Together with reference TRBV11-1 and TRBJ2-5, the CDR3 gives the full variable domain: EAEVAQSPRYKITEKSQAVAFWCDPISGHATLYWYRQILGQGPELLVQFQDESVVDDSQLPKDRFSAERLKGVDSTLKIQPAELGDSAMYLCASSPSGRAGETQYFGPGTRLLVL.